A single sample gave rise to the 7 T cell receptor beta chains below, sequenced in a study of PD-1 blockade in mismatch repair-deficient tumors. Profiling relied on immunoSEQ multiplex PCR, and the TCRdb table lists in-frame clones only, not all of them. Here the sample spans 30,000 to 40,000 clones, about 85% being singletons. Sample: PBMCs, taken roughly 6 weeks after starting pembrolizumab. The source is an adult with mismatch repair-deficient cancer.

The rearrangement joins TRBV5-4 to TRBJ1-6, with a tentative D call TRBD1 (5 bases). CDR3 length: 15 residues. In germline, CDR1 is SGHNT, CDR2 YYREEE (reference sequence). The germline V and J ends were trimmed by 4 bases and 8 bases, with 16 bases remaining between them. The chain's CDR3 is CASSLSGTGDSPLHF. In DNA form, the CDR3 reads TGTGCCAGCAGCCTGTCTGGAACGGGGGATTCACCCCTCCACTTT.

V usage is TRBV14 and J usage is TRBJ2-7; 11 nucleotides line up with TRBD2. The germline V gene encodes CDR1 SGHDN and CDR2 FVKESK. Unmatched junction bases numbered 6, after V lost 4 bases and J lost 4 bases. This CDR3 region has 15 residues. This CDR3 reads CASSPVRLAGYEQYF. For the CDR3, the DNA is TGTGCCAGCAGCCCAGTCAGACTAGCGGGATACGAGCAGTACTTC.

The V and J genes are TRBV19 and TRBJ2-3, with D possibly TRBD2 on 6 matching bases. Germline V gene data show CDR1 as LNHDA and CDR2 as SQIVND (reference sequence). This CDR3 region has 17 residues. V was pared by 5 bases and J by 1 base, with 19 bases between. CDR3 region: CASSAILASKGTDTQYF. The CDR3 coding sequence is TGTGCCAGTAGTGCTATCCTAGCGAGCAAGGGCACAGATACGCAGTATTTT.

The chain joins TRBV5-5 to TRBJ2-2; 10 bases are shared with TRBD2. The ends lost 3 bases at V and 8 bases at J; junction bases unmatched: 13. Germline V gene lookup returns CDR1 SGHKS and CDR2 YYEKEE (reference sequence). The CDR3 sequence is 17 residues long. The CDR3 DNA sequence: TGTGCCAGCAGCTCCGTCAGGGGGACTAGCGTGCGTGGGGAGCTGTTTTTT. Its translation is CASSSVRGTSVRGELFF. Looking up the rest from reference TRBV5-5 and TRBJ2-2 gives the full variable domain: DAGVTQSPTHLIKTRGQQVTLRCSPISGHKSVSWYQQVLGQGPQFIFQYYEKEERGRGNFPDRFSARQFPNYSSELNVNALLLGDSALYLCASSSVRGTSVRGELFFGEGSRLTVL.

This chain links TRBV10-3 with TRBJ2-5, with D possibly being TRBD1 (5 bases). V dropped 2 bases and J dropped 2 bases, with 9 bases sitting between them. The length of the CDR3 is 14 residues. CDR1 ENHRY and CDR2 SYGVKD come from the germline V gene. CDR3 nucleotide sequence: TGTGCCATCAGTGAGGGGGCTAGTCAAGAGACCCAGTACTTC. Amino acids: CAISEGASQETQYF.

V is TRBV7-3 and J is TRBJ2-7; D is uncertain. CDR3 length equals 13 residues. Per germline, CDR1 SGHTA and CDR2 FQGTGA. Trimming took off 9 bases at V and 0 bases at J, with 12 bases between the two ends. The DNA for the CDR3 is TGTGCCAGTCCCGACGGGTTCTCCTACGAGCAGTACTTC. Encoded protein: CASPDGFSYEQYF.

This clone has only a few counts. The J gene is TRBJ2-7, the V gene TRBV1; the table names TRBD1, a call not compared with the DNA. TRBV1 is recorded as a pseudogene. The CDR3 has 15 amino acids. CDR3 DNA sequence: TGCACCAGCAGCCCCAGGACAGGCCTCTCCTACGAGCAGTACTTC. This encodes CTSSPRTGLSYEQYF.